This T cell receptor beta chain appears in the sequencing data of a study of cytomegalovirus exposure and HLA in healthy donors. PCR primers comprised 60 Vbeta and 13 Jbeta primers. Here immunoSEQ multiplex PCR was the method, and the copy in TCRdb shows in-frame clones only, minus some. The sample has about 160,000 clones, roughly 79% seen once. The CDR3 is made up of 15 amino acids. V shed 3 bases and J shed 0 bases, with 9 bases lying between them. Per the germline V gene, CDR1 is SGHAT and CDR2 is FQNNGV. The rearrangement uses TRBV11-2 and TRBJ1-3; unclear D gene. The source of this sequence is a man aged 25-45 years in good health and CMV-seronegative. What was sequenced was PBMCs. The DNA of the CDR3 is TGTGCCAGCAGCTTGGAGGGTGACTCTGGAAACACCATATATTTT. Its translation: CASSLEGDSGNTIYF.